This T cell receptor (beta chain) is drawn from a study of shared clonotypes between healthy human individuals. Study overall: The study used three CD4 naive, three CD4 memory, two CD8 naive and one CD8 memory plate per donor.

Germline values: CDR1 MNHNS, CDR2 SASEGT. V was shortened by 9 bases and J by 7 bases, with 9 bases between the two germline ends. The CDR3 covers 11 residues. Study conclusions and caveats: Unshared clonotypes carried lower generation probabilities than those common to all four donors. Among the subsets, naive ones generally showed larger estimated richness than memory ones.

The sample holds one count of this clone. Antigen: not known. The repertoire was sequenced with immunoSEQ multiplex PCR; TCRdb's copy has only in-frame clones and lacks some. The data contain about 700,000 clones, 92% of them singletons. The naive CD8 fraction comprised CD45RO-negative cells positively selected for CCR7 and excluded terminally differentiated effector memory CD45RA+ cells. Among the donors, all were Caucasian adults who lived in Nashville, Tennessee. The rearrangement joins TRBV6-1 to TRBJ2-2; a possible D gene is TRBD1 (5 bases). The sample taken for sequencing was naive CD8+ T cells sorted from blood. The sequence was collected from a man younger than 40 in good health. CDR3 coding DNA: TGTGCCAGTCGACAGTACGGGGAGCTGTTTTTT. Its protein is CASRQYGELFF.